This is a list of T cell receptor beta chains from one sample in a study of cytomegalovirus exposure and HLA in healthy donors. TCRdb keeps only in-frame clones here, not all; method: immunoSEQ multiplex PCR. The sample contains 150,000 to 200,000 clones, just over 75% of which appear only once. Sequenced material: PBMCs. These receptors came from a woman younger than 45 in good health and CMV-seropositive. CDR3s include the opening cysteine and the closing phenylalanine or tryptophan. The D gene is left open where the match is weak. The size entry is marked missing in some rows and otherwise reads once, few, many or a size class.

clone_size	j_call	d_call	v_call	cdr3_nt	cdr3_aa
-	TRBJ2-2	-	TRBV29-1	TGCAGCGTTGAAGCCCCGGGAGGGGAGCTGTTTTTT	CSVEAPGGELFF
-	TRBJ2-1	-	TRBV27	TGTGCCAGCACCCTCGGACTAAGCTCCTACAATGAGCAGTTCTTC	CASTLGLSSYNEQFF
medium-sized	TRBJ2-2	TRBD1	TRBV11-3	TGTGCCAGCAGCTTAAGCCAGGGGGCCCCCGGGGAGCTGTTTTTT	CASSLSQGAPGELFF
once	TRBJ2-7	TRBD2	TRBV11-2	TGTGCCAGCAGCTCATCCCGGGAGGGCTTCGAGCAGTACTTC	CASSSSREGFEQYF
-	TRBJ1-5	TRBD1	TRBV6-6	TGTGCCAGCAGTCGCGGACAGGTGGTCGATCAGCCCCAGCATTTT	CASSRGQVVDQPQHF
-	TRBJ2-4	-	TRBV7-9	TGTGCCAGCAGCTTAGCGTGGACTGGAAACATTCAGTACTTC	CASSLAWTGNIQYF
-	TRBJ1-4	-	TRBV11-2	TGTGCCAGCGGCAAAGGTTGGGAGAGTGAAAAACTGTTTTTT	CASGKGWESEKLFF
few	TRBJ1-2	TRBD1	TRBV10-1	TGCGCCAGCAGCGGACAGGGGGCTTCTGGCTACACCTTC	CASSGQGASGYTF
-	TRBJ1-5	TRBD1	TRBV28	TGTGCCGGATCTCCCGGGACAGGGGGACCCATTTTCGTCGCTGGCAATCAGCCCCAGCATTTT	CAGSPGTGGPIFVAGNQPQHF
-	TRBJ2-1	-	TRBV18	TGTGCCAGCTCACCAGGGGCCGCGAATTCGGCGCATGAGCAGTTCTTC	CASSPGAANSAHEQFF
-	TRBJ2-2	-	TRBV21-1	TGTGCCAGCAGCAAAGGGGGGGTAAAGGAGGGCGGGGAGCTGTTTTTT	CASSKGGVKEGGELFF
-	TRBJ1-4	TRBD1	TRBV6-6	TGTGCCAGCAGCCCCGACAGGGTAGCTAATGAAAAACTGTTTTTT	CASSPDRVANEKLFF
-	TRBJ1-1	-	TRBV30	TGTGCCTGGGAGGCGGGACGGAACACTGAAGCTTTCTTT	CAWEAGRNTEAFF
few	TRBJ2-7	-	TRBV28	TGTGCCAGCAGCCTTGACAGAATCGGAACCTACGAGCAGTACTTC	CASSLDRIGTYEQYF
-	TRBJ2-3	TRBD2	TRBV4-3	TGCGCCAGCAGCCAAGGGCTAGCGGCCACAGATACGCAGTATTTT	CASSQGLAATDTQYF
once	TRBJ2-2	-	TRBV7-2	TGTGCCAGCAGCTTAAGGCGGAACCGTAACACCGGGGAGCTGTTTTTT	CASSLRRNRNTGELFF
once	TRBJ2-1	TRBD2	TRBV9	TGTGCCAGCAGCGTAGGCGGACTAGCGGCTCTCCATGAGCAGTTCTTC	CASSVGGLAALHEQFF
-	TRBJ2-1	-	TRBV2	TGTGCCAGCAGGGGGGCCTACTCCTACAATGAGCAGTTCTTC	CASRGAYSYNEQFF
-	TRBJ2-7	TRBD1	TRBV28	TGTGCCAGCAGAAGGGACAGGGGGCTCTACGAGCAGTACTTC	CASRRDRGLYEQYF
-	TRBJ2-3	-	TRBV7-8	TGTGCCAGCAGCTTATCGAGCGTTCCTAGCACAGATACGCAGTATTTT	CASSLSSVPSTDTQYF
few	TRBJ2-1	TRBD2	TRBV7-9	TGTGCCAGCAGCTTACGGGGGGATCACAATGAGCAGTTCTTC	CASSLRGDHNEQFF
once	TRBJ1-1	TRBD1	TRBV7-2	TGTGCCAGCACCCTGGGACAGGGGGGTTGGGGCACTGAAGCTTTCTTT	CASTLGQGGWGTEAFF
-	TRBJ2-1	-	TRBV25-1	TGTGCCAGCAGTCTATCCGGGACTTATAACAATGAGCAGTTCTTC	CASSLSGTYNNEQFF
once	TRBJ2-7	-	TRBV28	TGTGCCAGCAGTTTATCGGGACTTAGGGGAAGGAAGAGCTCCTACGAGCAGTACTTC	CASSLSGLRGRKSSYEQYF
-	TRBJ2-5	TRBD1	TRBV4-3	TGCGCCAGCAGCCAGGGGGACAGGGTAGCAGAGACCCAGTACTTC	CASSQGDRVAETQYF
once	TRBJ2-1	-	TRBV27	TGTGCCAGCAGTCCGGGGAATGAGCAGTTCTTC	CASSPGNEQFF